The next 4 T cell receptor beta chains were all read from a single sample in a study of T cell repertoires in cytomegalovirus infection. TCRdb re-analysed the reads in MiXCR, keeping a single row per CDR3 protein. The top ten clones hold about 4.6% of a sample with under 200,000 distinct CDR3 sequences, 9.5% of them seen once. Sequenced material: PBMCs. The receptors were sampled from a human donor in good health (CMV status not recorded). Some clones in this sample may be carry-over from other donors' samples.

At least ten counts were recorded for this clonotype. The rearrangement links TRBV7-6 to TRBJ2-3; D might be TRBD2 (6 bases). Germline values: CDR1 SGHVS, CDR2 FNYEAQ. Trimming pared 1 base from V and 0 bases from J, leaving 11 bases between. This CDR3 region has 16 residues. CDR3 amino acids: CASSLESSASTDTQYF. As DNA, the CDR3 is TGTGCCAGCAGCTTAGAGTCTAGCGCTAGCACAGATACGCAGTATTTT.

This clonotype appeared once. The chain has TRBV15 and TRBJ2-5, with 7 positions matching TRBD2. The CDR3 sequence is 15 residues long. The germline V gene has CDR1 LNHNV and CDR2 YYDKDF (reference sequence). V dropped 1 base and J dropped 1; count of bases not matched to a gene: 3. CDR3 nucleotides: TGTGCCACCAGCAGAGTAATAGCGGGCCAAGAGACCCAGTACTTC. This gives the protein CATSRVIAGQETQYF.

This clonotype has at least ten counts. This chain connects TRBV5-1 to TRBJ2-1; a possible D gene is TRBD1 (5 bases). Germline V gives CDR1 SGHRS, CDR2 YFSETQ. This CDR3 contains 15 residues. The V and J ends lost 4 bases and 0 bases respectively, with 11 bases between them. CDR3 in amino acids: CASSLGGASYNEQFF. The CDR3, as DNA: TGCGCCAGCAGCCTAGGTGGGGCCTCCTACAATGAGCAGTTCTTC.

This clonotype was counted ten times or more. The rearrangement links TRBV12-3 or TRBV12-4 to TRBJ2-2; 9 nucleotides align to TRBD1. CDR3 length equals 15 residues. Losses at the gene ends were 2 bases for V and 6 bases for J; bases not matched to a gene: 4. Written as DNA, the CDR3 is TGTGCCAGCAGTTTACTCCGGACAGGGGCCGGGGAGCTGTTTTTT. Translation gives CASSLLRTGAGELFF.